This T cell receptor (beta chain) was identified during a study of T cells in Graves' hyperthyroidism and ophthalmopathy. The CDR3 sequence is 13 residues long. V dropped 7 bases and J dropped 5; count of bases not matched to a gene: 3. Per the germline V gene, CDR1 is SQVTM and CDR2 is ANQGSEA. Using RNA transcripts as the source, TCR beta CDR3 regions were amplified. The HTBI set primed first-round TCR CDR3 RT-PCR. TCRdb re-analysed the multiplex PCR reads in MiXCR, keeping a single row per CDR3 protein. The sample includes hundreds of thousands of distinct CDR3 sequences, roughly 14% of them seen just once. This clonotype turned up a few times.

The chain employs TRBV29-1 and TRBJ2-3, with 13 bases fitting TRBD2. Specimen: blood. The source is a woman aged 40 to 50 with Graves' ophthalmopathy. The CDR3: CSAGTSGKDTQYF. In DNA form, the CDR3 reads TGCAGCGCCGGGACTAGCGGGAAAGATACGCAGTATTTT.